In its sample, the clone carrying this TCR beta chain was seen many times. The antigen is not known. TCRdb called the 5' RACE reads again in MiXCR, with one record for every CDR3 protein. This repertoire shows under 300,000 distinct CDR3 sequences, about 10% found once; its top ten account for under 8%. These data are taken from a study of CD8 T cells in ankylosing spondylitis. Findings and limits, study-wide: Certain motif variants had earlier appeared in reactive arthritis synovial fluid and blood.

Between the trimmed V and J ends, which lost 4 bases and 0 bases, there was a span of 10 bases. CDR3 length: 14 amino acids. The clonotype was recovered from a male donor with ankylosing spondylitis or in good health (not recorded which). The J gene is TRBJ2-7, the V gene TRBV12-3 or TRBV12-4, with D hard to call. The sample taken for sequencing was blood, either unsorted or a sorted T cell fraction (not recorded which). CDR3 sequence (DNA): TGTGCCAGCAGTTCCTTCTCAAGCTCCTACGAGCAGTACTTC. It yields the protein CASSSFSSSYEQYF.